This T cell receptor beta chain was recorded in a study of blood T cells in healthy people across ages. Germline lookup yields CDR1 SNHLY and CDR2 FYNNEI. Trimming at V came to 6 bases and at J to 2 bases, leaving 6 bases not matched to a gene. The CDR3 has 15 amino acids. A second about 6 to 11 cycle PCR used barcoded and J-beta primers. TCRdb re-called the 5' RACE reads through MiXCR, storing one row per CDR3 protein. The sample contains over 750,000 distinct CDR3 sequences, around a quarter of which appear only once. This sample was also put to use in a study of T cells of mothers and their children.

Specimen: blood. The TCR comes from a boy under 18 in good health. The rearrangement uses TRBV2 and TRBJ2-5; TRBD2 matches 10 bases. This chain's CDR3 is CASSGLAGGQETQYF. CDR3 sequence (DNA): TGTGCCAGCAGCGGGTTAGCGGGGGGACAAGAGACCCAGTACTTC. The full variable domain, completed using reference TRBV2 and TRBJ2-5, is EPEVTQTPSHQVTQMGQEVILRCVPISNHLYFYWYRQILGQKVEFLVSFYNNEISEKSEIFDDQFSVERPDGSNFTLKIRSTKLEDSAMYFCASSGLAGGQETQYFGPGTRLLVL.